The clone carrying this T cell receptor beta chain was detected many times. The CDR3 totals 14 residues. Germline V lookup: CDR1 SGHTA, CDR2 FQGNSA. Trimming cost V 4 bases and J 3 bases, with 13 bases left between them. Indicated time point: patch test 2, 6 weeks after DPC sensitization. As to treatment: therapeutic diphenylcyclopropenone sensitization with weekly scalp DPC. MiXCR, run by TCRdb on the RACE reads, gives a single entry per CDR3 protein. The table includes fewer than 150,000 distinct CDR3 sequences, 12% detected once. This specimen belongs to a study of human T cells and chemical hapten exposure.

This chain joins TRBV7-2 and TRBJ2-7; D is unresolved. The sample in question was whole blood, obtained in connection with sensitization to the hapten diphenylcyclopropenone (DPC). This TCR derives from a woman aged 50 to 65 with alopecia areata. Some clones in this sample may be carry-over from other donors' samples. The CDR3 coding sequence is TGTGCCAGCAGCTCCCACGCTTCGGGCTACGAGCAGTACTTC. This gives the protein CASSSHASGYEQYF.